The 20 T cell receptor beta chains below were found in one sample sequenced in a study of blood T cell repertoires in COVID-19. The assay was immunoSEQ multiplex PCR, and TCRdb's table has in-frame clones only and misses some. Altogether 190,000 or so clones are present, about 87% being singletons, with the ten largest covering approximately 6.2%. Sequenced: peripheral blood. All receptors derive from a man between 60 and 70 years old who had recovered from COVID-19.

V usage is TRBV4-1 and J usage is TRBJ2-7; D possibly corresponds to TRBD1 (6 bases). The CDR3 length is 14 residues. Trimming took off 1 base at V and 3 bases at J, with 10 bases between the two ends. Germline V gene data show CDR1 as MGHRA and CDR2 as YSYEKL. CDR3 amino acids: CASSQVGTNYEQYF. The CDR3 DNA reads as TGCGCCAGCAGCCAAGTCGGGACAAACTACGAGCAGTACTTC.

The gene calls are TRBV12-3 or TRBV12-4 and TRBJ2-1, with unresolved D. The CDR3 length is 13 residues. Deletions cut 7 bases from V and 5 bases from J, with 12 bases between. The chain's CDR3 is CASTNSLNNEQFF. For the CDR3, the DNA is TGTGCCAGCACTAATTCCTTGAACAATGAGCAGTTCTTC.

This chain joins TRBV27 and TRBJ1-1, with 7 bases fitting TRBD1. The CDR3 loop spans 12 amino acids. The V and J ends lost 5 bases and 9 bases, in that order; junction bases with no gene match: 6. Per the germline V gene, CDR1 is MNHEY and CDR2 is SMNVEV (reference sequence). The CDR3 sequence is CASSDPGQKAFF. DNA for the CDR3: TGTGCCAGCAGTGATCCGGGACAGAAAGCTTTCTTT.

This clone was recorded once. This sequence joins TRBV5-6 and TRBJ2-2, with D possibly TRBD1 on 6 matching bases. Germline assignment: CDR1 SGHDT and CDR2 YYEEEE. V was trimmed by 1 base and J by 6 bases, leaving 13 bases between them. The CDR3 has 15 amino acids. The DNA for the CDR3 is TGTGCCAGCAGCTTGTATACAGGGCAGCCCGGGGAGCTGTTTTTT. It specifies CASSLYTGQPGELFF.

The chain recombines TRBV7-9 with TRBJ2-3; 9 nucleotides line up with TRBD2. J was trimmed by 5 bases and V by 1 base; bases with no gene match: 4. The CDR3 sequence is 15 residues long. Germline-derived CDR1 and CDR2 are SEHNR and FQNEAQ (reference sequence). CDR3 protein: CASSLGLAGLDTQYF. The CDR3 coding sequence is TGTGCCAGCAGCTTAGGGCTAGCGGGATTAGATACGCAGTATTTT.

The chain uses TRBV6-5 and TRBJ1-5; 9 bases align to TRBD1. CDR3 length: 15 amino acids. Germline lookup yields CDR1 MNHEY and CDR2 SVGAGI. Trimming cost V 5 bases and J 2 bases; bases outside gene matches: 4. CDR3: CASSRDRAGNQPQHF. DNA for the CDR3: TGTGCCAGCAGTAGGGACAGGGCGGGCAATCAGCCCCAGCATTTT.

This chain links TRBV9 with TRBJ1-3, with a weak D call TRBD1 (5 bases). Trimming took 3 bases from V and 0 from J, leaving 10 bases between them. The CDR3 covers 15 residues. CDR1 SGDLS and CDR2 YYNGEE come from the germline V gene. The CDR3 region has the DNA TGTGCCAGCAGCGCTACCGGGGGCTCTGGAAACACCATATATTTT. Amino acid sequence: CASSATGGSGNTIYF.

CDR3 protein: CAWGRTGGGELFF. In nucleotides, the CDR3 is TGTGCCTGGGGGCGGACAGGCGGCGGGGAGCTGTTTTTT. The V and J genes are TRBV30 and TRBJ2-2; 7 bases line up with TRBD1. J gave up 7 bases and V 5 bases, and 7 bases lay outside the gene matches. CDR1 is GTSNPN and CDR2 is SVGIG in the germline V gene (reference sequence). The CDR3 is 13 amino acids.

The chain links TRBV6-5 to TRBJ2-3, with TRBD2 identical over 8 bases. Trimming at V came to 6 bases and at J to 2 bases, leaving 1 base not matched to a gene. CDR1 is MNHEY, CDR2 SVGAGI, per germline. The CDR3 consists of 13 residues. CDR3 residues: CASRAGVTDTQYF. CDR3 nucleotides: TGTGCCAGCAGAGCGGGGGTCACAGATACGCAGTATTTT.

The chain links TRBV6-6 to TRBJ2-7, with 7 bases aligning to TRBD2. Germline-derived CDR1 and CDR2 are MNHNY and SVGAGI (reference sequence). The CDR3 loop spans 18 amino acids. V lost 5 bases to trimming and J lost 3 bases; unmatched junction nucleotides: 19. The CDR3 DNA reads TGTGCCAGCAGTCGAGCAGGGACCTGGGGGGGGACCCACTACGAGCAGTACTTC. Residues: CASSRAGTWGGTHYEQYF.

The rearrangement joins TRBV6-2 or TRBV6-3 to TRBJ1-5, with D possibly matching TRBD1 (5 bases). The V gene's germline CDR1 is MNHEY and CDR2 SVGEGT. Trimming removed 2 bases from V and 0 bases from J, with 17 bases in between. The CDR3 extends over 18 amino acids. CDR3 region: CASSYDRNTLNSNQPQHF. The CDR3, as DNA: TGTGCCAGCAGTTACGACAGAAACACACTTAATAGCAATCAGCCCCAGCATTTT.

The chain links TRBV3-1 (or the pseudogene TRBV3-2) to TRBJ1-5, with D uncertain. Trimming took 4 bases from V and 4 from J, leaving 8 bases between them. CDR1 is LGHDT and CDR2 is YNNKEL in the germline V gene (reference sequence). The CDR3 loop spans 13 amino acids. The CDR3 DNA reads as TGTGCCAGCAGCCGACGGGAAAATCAGCCCCAGCATTTT. It codes for CASSRRENQPQHF.

V usage is TRBV4-2 and J usage is TRBJ2-7, with 13 nucleotides matching TRBD2. CDR1 LGHNA and CDR2 YNFKEQ come from the germline V gene. The V segment lost 0 bases and the J segment 3 bases; nucleotides outside the gene matches: 11. This CDR3 comprises 19 residues. DNA for the CDR3: TGTGCCAGCAGCCAAGATTGGAGGACTAGCGGGAGTGAAGGCTACGAGCAGTACTTC. Translating gives CASSQDWRTSGSEGYEQYF.

CDR3 DNA: TGTGCCAGCAGCTTAGCTTCAGGGGGCGAAACTGAAGCTTTCTTT. It translates to CASSLASGGETEAFF. V gene TRBV11-2 combines with J gene TRBJ1-1; the match to TRBD1 covers 8 bases. Looked up from germline, CDR1 is SGHAT and CDR2 is FQNNGV. V dropped 1 base and J dropped 5; count of bases not matched to a gene: 6. This CDR3 is built from 15 residues. Supplemented by reference TRBV11-2 and TRBJ1-1, the full variable domain reads EAGVAQSPRYKIIEKRQSVAFWCNPISGHATLYWYQQILGQGPKLLIQFQNNGVVDDSQLPKDRFSAERLKGVDSTLKIQPAKLEDSAVYLCASSLASGGETEAFFGQGTRLTVV.

The genes are TRBV5-1 and TRBJ1-1, with 9 bases fitting TRBD1. The CDR3 extends over 15 amino acids. V lost 5 bases and J lost 10; bases outside the gene matches: 15. Germline CDR1 SGHRS, CDR2 YFSETQ. CDR3 DNA: TGCGCCAGCAGGTCCGCGGGACAGGGTAAATTTGGAGCTTTCTTT. The encoded protein is CASRSAGQGKFGAFF.

The chain joins TRBV6-1 to TRBJ2-1; 14 positions match TRBD2. J gave up 6 bases and V 3 bases, and 1 base lay outside the gene matches. The CDR3 totals 15 residues. Per the germline V gene, CDR1 is MNHNS and CDR2 is SASEGT. CDR3 bases: TGTGCCAGCAGTGAGGGGACTAGCGGGAGCAATGAGCAGTTCTTC. The encoded protein is CASSEGTSGSNEQFF.

The V and J genes are TRBV10-2 and TRBJ2-1, with 8 bases aligning to TRBD2. The J segment lost 2 bases and the V segment lost 4 bases, leaving 4 bases of the junction unmatched. The CDR3 extends over 15 amino acids. In germline, CDR1 is WSHSY, CDR2 SAAADI. CDR3 sequence (DNA): TGCGCCAGCAGTGGTCTAGCGGGCCCCTACAATGAGCAGTTCTTC. Protein product: CASSGLAGPYNEQFF.

CDR3 residues: CASSPRTGRNEQFF. In DNA, the CDR3 is TGTGCCAGCAGCCCCAGGACAGGGCGCAATGAGCAGTTCTTC. This chain joins TRBV7-2 and TRBJ2-1, with 8 bases that match TRBD1. From germline, CDR1 is SGHTA and CDR2 FQGNSA. V trimming: 5 bases; J trimming: 6 bases; junction bases outside the gene matches: 6. This CDR3 region has 14 residues.

V and J are TRBV10-3 and TRBJ1-1; TRBD1 is a possible D gene (6 bases). Per the germline V gene, CDR1 is ENHRY and CDR2 is SYGVKD. V gave up 10 bases and J gave up 4 bases, with 10 bases separating them. The CDR3 loop spans 11 amino acids. The CDR3 DNA is TGTGCCACCTTACAGGGCACTGAAGCTTTCTTT. It is translated as CATLQGTEAFF.

This chain links TRBV6-5 with TRBJ2-5, with D possibly being TRBD2 (5 bases). Trimming removed 7 bases at V and 1 base at J, with 16 bases between. CDR1 and CDR2 from the germline V gene are MNHEY and SVGAGI. The CDR3 loop spans 15 amino acids. In nucleotides, the CDR3 is TGTGCCAGCATTCCCCAGAGGACTCGCCAAGAGACCCAGTACTTC. Translated, it gives CASIPQRTRQETQYF.